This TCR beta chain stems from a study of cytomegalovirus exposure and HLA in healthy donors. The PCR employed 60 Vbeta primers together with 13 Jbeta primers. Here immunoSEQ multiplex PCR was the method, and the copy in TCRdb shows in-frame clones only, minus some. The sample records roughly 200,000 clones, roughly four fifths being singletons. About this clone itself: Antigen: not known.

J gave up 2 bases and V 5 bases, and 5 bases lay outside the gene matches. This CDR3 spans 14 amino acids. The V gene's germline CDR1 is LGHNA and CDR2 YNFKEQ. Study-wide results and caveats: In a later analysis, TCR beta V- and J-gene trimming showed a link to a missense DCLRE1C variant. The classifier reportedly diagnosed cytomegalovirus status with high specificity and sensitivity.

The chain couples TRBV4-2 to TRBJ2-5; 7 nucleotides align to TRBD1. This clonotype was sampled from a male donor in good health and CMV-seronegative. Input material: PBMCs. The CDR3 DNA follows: TGTGCCAGCAGCTCGGGACAGCAACAAGAGACCCAGTACTTC. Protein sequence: CASSSGQQQETQYF.